The 15 T cell receptor beta chains below were found in one sample sequenced in a study of shared clonotypes between healthy human individuals. Clones were sequenced by immunoSEQ multiplex PCR, and TCRdb holds only the in-frame ones, with some missing. The sample records more than 1 million clones, 70% to 80% being singletons. Material: memory CD4+ T cells from PBMCs. Subset specified: CD45RA-negative fraction. Source of these receptors: a man aged 18 to 29 in good health. Some clones in this sample may be carry-over from other donors' samples.

This clone was counted only a few times. Other nucleotide sequences from this sample produce the same CDR3. The rearrangement links TRBV19 to TRBJ2-2; 9 bases agree with TRBD1. V shed 6 bases, J shed 2 bases, and the junction held 4 bases outside the gene matches. The CDR3 is 15 residues long. The V gene's germline CDR1 is LNHDA and CDR2 SQIVND (reference sequence). CDR3 DNA sequence: TGTGCCAGTAGGGGGGACAGGGCAAACACCGGGGAGCTGTTTTTT. It encodes CASRGDRANTGELFF. Filled out from reference TRBV19 and TRBJ2-2, the complete variable domain reads DGGITQSPKYLFRKEGQNVTLSCEQNLNHDAMYWYRQDPGQGLRLIYYSQIVNDFQKGDIAEGYSVSREKKESFPLTVTSAQKNPTAFYLCASRGDRANTGELFFGEGSRLTVL.

The chain is built from TRBV23-1 and TRBJ2-4, with no clear D. TRBV23-1 is flagged as an ORF with uncertain function. Trimming cost V 2 bases and J 3 bases, with 11 bases left between them. This CDR3 has 15 residues. The CDR3 region is CASSQPRPGKNIQYF. The CDR3 bases are TGCGCCAGCAGTCAACCCCGCCCCGGCAAAAACATTCAGTACTTC.

The V and J genes are TRBV29-1 and TRBJ1-2, with 7 bases aligning to TRBD1. The CDR3 runs to 14 residues. The ends lost 7 bases at V and 4 bases at J; junction bases unmatched: 12. Germline V lookup: CDR1 SQVTM, CDR2 ANQGSEA. CDR3 loop: CSALRDSGTYGYTF. In nucleotides, the CDR3 is TGCAGCGCCCTACGGGACAGCGGTACCTATGGCTACACCTTC.

The V gene is TRBV7-8, the J gene TRBJ2-3; unclear D gene. Per germline, CDR1 SGHVS and CDR2 FQNEAQ. This CDR3 is 15 amino acids long. V lost 1 base to trimming and J lost 0 bases, with 8 bases between them. The CDR3 loop is CASSLDPVSTDTQYF. CDR3 DNA sequence: TGTGCCAGCAGCTTAGATCCGGTTAGCACAGATACGCAGTATTTT. Drawing the rest from reference TRBV7-8 and TRBJ2-3, the complete variable domain is GAGVSQSPRYKVAKRGQDVALRCDPISGHVSLFWYQQALGQGPEFLTYFQNEAQLDKSGLPSDRFFAERPEGSVSTLKIQRTQQEDSAVYLCASSLDPVSTDTQYFGPGTRLTVL.

The V gene is TRBV5-4, the J gene TRBJ2-3; D possibly corresponds to TRBD2 (5 bases). Trimming left V 4 bases short and J 5 bases short, with 14 bases between. The CDR3 extends over 14 amino acids. Germline V gene data show CDR1 as SGHNT and CDR2 as YYREEE (reference sequence). CDR3 nucleotide sequence: TGTGCCAGCAGCCAGACGGGGAATGGAGATACGCAGTATTTT. Its protein product is CASSQTGNGDTQYF.

The chain carries TRBV9 and TRBJ1-1; D call uncertain. The CDR3 covers 16 residues. Trimming took off 0 bases at V and 1 base at J, with 13 bases between the two ends. Germline V gives CDR1 SGDLS, CDR2 YYNGEE. CDR3 nucleotides: TGTGCCAGCAGCGTAGTAAGGCGACGGGGGAACACTGAAGCTTTCTTT. It specifies CASSVVRRRGNTEAFF.

There are a few counts of this clone. V and J are TRBV6-8 and TRBJ2-4; 12 nucleotides line up with TRBD2. The CDR3 runs to 17 residues. Germline lookup yields CDR1 MNHGY and CDR2 SAAAGT. V shed 5 bases, J shed 0 bases, and the junction held 5 bases outside the gene matches. The CDR3 loop reads CASSRRLAGEAKNIQYF. The CDR3 nucleotides are TGTGCCAGCAGTCGTCGACTAGCGGGAGAAGCCAAAAACATTCAGTACTTC.

V and J are TRBV6-5 and TRBJ2-7; the D gene is possibly TRBD1 (5 bases). Trimming removed 0 bases from V and 3 bases from J, with 9 bases in between. The length of the CDR3 is 14 residues. CDR1 is MNHEY and CDR2 is SVGAGI in the germline V gene. The chain's CDR3 is CASSYSRQLYEQYF. The CDR3 nucleotides are TGTGCCAGCAGTTACTCGAGACAGCTCTACGAGCAGTACTTC.

The chain has TRBV5-1 and TRBJ1-2, with TRBD1 identical over 12 bases. The germline V gene encodes CDR1 SGHRS and CDR2 YFSETQ. The V segment lost 2 bases and the J segment 4 bases; nucleotides outside the gene matches: 9. The length of the CDR3 is 17 residues. CDR3 sequence (DNA): TGCGCCAGCAGCTTAACCGGGACAGGGGGCGCAGGCTATGGCTACACCTTC. Protein: CASSLTGTGGAGYGYTF.

The chain uses TRBV2 and TRBJ1-2, with D possibly being TRBD1 (5 bases). Germline assignment: CDR1 SNHLY and CDR2 FYNNEI. Trimming left V 6 bases short and J 4 bases short, with 18 bases between. This CDR3 has 15 residues. The CDR3 is CASRVLPWGRYGYTF. In nucleotides, the CDR3 is TGTGCCAGCAGGGTACTCCCATGGGGACGCTATGGCTACACCTTC.

The chain links TRBV5-1 to TRBJ2-7; 7 nucleotides match TRBD1. Losses at the gene ends were 4 bases for V and 7 bases for J; bases not matched to a gene: 14. This CDR3 region has 15 residues. Germline lookup yields CDR1 SGHRS and CDR2 YFSETQ. The CDR3 here is CASSPGDSRDGEQYF. Here the CDR3 DNA reads TGCGCCAGCAGCCCTGGGGACAGCCGCGATGGGGAGCAGTACTTC.

This chain uses TRBV27 with TRBJ2-7, with 8 bases identical to TRBD1. The CDR3 loop spans 13 amino acids. Germline CDR1 MNHEY, CDR2 SMNVEV (reference sequence). J gave up 7 bases and V 5 bases, and 7 bases lay outside the gene matches. CDR3 amino acids: CASSPTGGGEQYF. The DNA of the CDR3 is TGTGCCAGCAGTCCAACAGGGGGTGGAGAGCAGTACTTC.

The rearrangement joins TRBV29-1 to TRBJ2-7; D call uncertain. This CDR3 has 12 amino acids. CDR1 is SQVTM and CDR2 is ANQGSEA in the germline V gene. V gave up 2 bases and J gave up 2 bases, with 7 bases separating them. The chain's CDR3 is CSVEIGTYEQYF. The CDR3 DNA reads TGCAGCGTTGAAATAGGAACCTACGAGCAGTACTTC.

As to this clone: An end of the junction differs from the germline gene, which may be a read error. The V and J genes are TRBV10-3 and TRBJ2-2; tentatively, D is TRBD2 (6 bases). From germline, CDR1 is ENHRY and CDR2 SYGVKD. The CDR3 is 16 residues long. The CDR3 region is CAISERLGGNAGELFF. The CDR3, as DNA: TGTGCCATCAGTGAACGGTTGGGCGGGAACGCCGGGGAGCTGTTTTTT.

This clone occurred once. J is TRBJ2-3 and V is TRBV5-1; 8 nucleotides agree with TRBD2. This CDR3 is 16 amino acids long. CDR1 SGHRS and CDR2 YFSETQ come from the germline V gene. V lost 2 bases and J lost 3; bases outside the gene matches: 8. The CDR3 sequence: CASSFFRREGTDTQYF. The CDR3 DNA sequence: TGCGCCAGCAGCTTTTTCCGCCGGGAGGGGACAGATACGCAGTATTTT.